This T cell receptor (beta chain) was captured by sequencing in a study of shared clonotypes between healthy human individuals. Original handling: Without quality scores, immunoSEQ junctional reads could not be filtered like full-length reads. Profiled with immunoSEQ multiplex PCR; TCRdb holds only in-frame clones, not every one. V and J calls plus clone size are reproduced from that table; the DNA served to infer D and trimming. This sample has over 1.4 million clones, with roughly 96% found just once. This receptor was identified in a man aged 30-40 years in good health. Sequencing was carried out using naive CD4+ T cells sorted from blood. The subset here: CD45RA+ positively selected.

CDR3 sequence (DNA): TGTGCCAGCAGTGATCCCAGCGGGGCCGAGGATACGCAGTATTTT. It translates to CASSDPSGAEDTQYF. The J gene is TRBJ2-3, the V gene TRBV2; TRBD2 agrees at 7 bases. The junction had 9 bases not matched to a gene; V was cut back by 3 bases and J by 6 bases. The V gene's germline CDR1 is SNHLY and CDR2 FYNNEI. This CDR3 region has 15 residues.